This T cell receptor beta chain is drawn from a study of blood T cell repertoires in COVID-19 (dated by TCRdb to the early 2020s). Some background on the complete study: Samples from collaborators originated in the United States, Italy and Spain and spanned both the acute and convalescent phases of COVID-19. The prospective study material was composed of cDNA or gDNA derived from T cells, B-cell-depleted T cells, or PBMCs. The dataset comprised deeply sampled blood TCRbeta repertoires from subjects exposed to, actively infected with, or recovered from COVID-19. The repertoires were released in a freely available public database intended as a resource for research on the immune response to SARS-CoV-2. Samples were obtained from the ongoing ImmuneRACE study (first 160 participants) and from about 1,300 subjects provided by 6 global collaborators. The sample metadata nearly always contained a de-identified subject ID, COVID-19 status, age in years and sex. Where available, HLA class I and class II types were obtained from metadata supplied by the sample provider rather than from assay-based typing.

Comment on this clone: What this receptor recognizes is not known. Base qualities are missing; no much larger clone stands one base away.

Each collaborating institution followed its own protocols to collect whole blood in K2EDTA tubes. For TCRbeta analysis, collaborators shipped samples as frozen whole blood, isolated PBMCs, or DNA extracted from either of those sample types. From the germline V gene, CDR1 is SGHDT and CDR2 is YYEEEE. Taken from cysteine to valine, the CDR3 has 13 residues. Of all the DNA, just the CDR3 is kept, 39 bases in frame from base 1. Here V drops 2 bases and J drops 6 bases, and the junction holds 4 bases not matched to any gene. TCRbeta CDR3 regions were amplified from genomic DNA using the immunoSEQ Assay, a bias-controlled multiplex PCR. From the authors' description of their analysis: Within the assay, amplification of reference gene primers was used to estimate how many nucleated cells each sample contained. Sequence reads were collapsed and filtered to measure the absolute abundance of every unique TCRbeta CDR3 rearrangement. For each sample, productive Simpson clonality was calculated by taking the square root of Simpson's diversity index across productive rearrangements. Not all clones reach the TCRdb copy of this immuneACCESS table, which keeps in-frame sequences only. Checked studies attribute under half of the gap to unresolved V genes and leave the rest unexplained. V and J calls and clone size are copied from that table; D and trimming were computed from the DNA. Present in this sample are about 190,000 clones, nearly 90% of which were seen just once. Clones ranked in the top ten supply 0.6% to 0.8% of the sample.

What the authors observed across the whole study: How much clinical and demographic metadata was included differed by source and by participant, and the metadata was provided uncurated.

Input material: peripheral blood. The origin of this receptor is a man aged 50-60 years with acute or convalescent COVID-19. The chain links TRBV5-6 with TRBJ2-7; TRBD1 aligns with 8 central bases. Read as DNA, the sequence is TGTGCCAGCAGCTTTGGACAGGGAGGCGAGCAGTACGTC. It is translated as CASSFGQGGEQYV.